The 5 T cell receptor beta chains reported below all come from one sample, sequenced in a study of shared clonotypes between healthy human individuals. The repertoire was sequenced with immunoSEQ multiplex PCR; TCRdb's copy has only in-frame clones and lacks some. The table has 2 million or so clones, around 95% seen once; the top ten hold 0.13%. Sequencing was carried out using naive CD4+ T cells sorted from blood. Indicated subset: CD45RA+ positively selected. The source is a man between 18 and 35 years old in good health.

This clone occurred once. The chain couples TRBV21-1 to TRBJ2-3; the table's D call, TRBD2, was not checked against the DNA. TRBV21-1 is shown as a pseudogene. The CDR3 is made up of 23 amino acids. The CDR3 region is CASSRWTSGILTLTVSRTDTQYF. The CDR3 nucleotides are TGTGCCAGCAGCAGGTGGACTAGCGGGATTCTTACCCTCACAGTGTCCCGCACAGATACGCAGTATTTT.

This sequence joins TRBV7-6 and TRBJ2-1; 14 nucleotides align to TRBD2. V shed 2 bases and J 2 bases; nucleotides not matched to a gene: 5. CDR1 is SGHVS, CDR2 FNYEAQ, per germline. The CDR3 has 18 residues. The DNA of the CDR3 is TGTGCCAGCAGCTTACAAGGACTAGCGGGAGGACCCTACAATGAGCAGTTCTTC. Amino acid sequence: CASSLQGLAGGPYNEQFF.

The V and J genes are TRBV15 and TRBJ2-4; 7 nucleotides line up with TRBD1. CDR3 length equals 20 residues. The J segment lost 0 bases and the V segment lost 2 bases, leaving 16 bases of the junction unmatched. The germline V gene encodes CDR1 LNHNV and CDR2 YYDKDF (reference sequence). The DNA of the CDR3 is TGTGCCACCAGCAGACCTTTCAGGGGGTCTATCGAACTAGCCAAAAACATTCAGTACTTC. Its translation: CATSRPFRGSIELAKNIQYF.

The rearrangement uses TRBV5-4 and TRBJ2-7; the match to TRBD1 covers 7 bases. The CDR3 contains 13 residues. Trimming took 3 bases from V and 3 from J; bases not matched to a gene: 3. Germline V gene data show CDR1 as SGHNT and CDR2 as YYREEE (reference sequence). The CDR3 DNA reads as TGTGCCAGCAGCTCCACAGGGGACTACGAGCAGTACTTC. This encodes CASSSTGDYEQYF.

V usage is TRBV15 and J usage is TRBJ1-1; 7 positions agree with TRBD1. V gave up 5 bases and J gave up 2 bases; unmatched junction bases: 8. The CDR3 extends over 15 amino acids. Germline V CDR1 and CDR2: LNHNV, YYDKDF (reference sequence). CDR3 DNA: TGTGCCACCAGCGGAAAGGACAGGAGAAACACTGAAGCTTTCTTT. Translating gives CATSGKDRRNTEAFF.